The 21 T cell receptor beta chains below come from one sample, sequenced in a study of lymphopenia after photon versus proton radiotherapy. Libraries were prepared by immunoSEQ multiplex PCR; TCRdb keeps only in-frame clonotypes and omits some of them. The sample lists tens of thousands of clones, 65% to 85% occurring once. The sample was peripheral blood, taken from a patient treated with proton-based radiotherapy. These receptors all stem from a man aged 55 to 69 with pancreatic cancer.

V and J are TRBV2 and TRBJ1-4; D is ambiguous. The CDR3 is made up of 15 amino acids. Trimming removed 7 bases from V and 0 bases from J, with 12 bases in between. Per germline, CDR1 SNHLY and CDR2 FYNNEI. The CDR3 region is CASTEVLATNEKLFF. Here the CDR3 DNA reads TGTGCCAGCACGGAAGTACTTGCAACTAATGAAAAACTGTTTTTT.

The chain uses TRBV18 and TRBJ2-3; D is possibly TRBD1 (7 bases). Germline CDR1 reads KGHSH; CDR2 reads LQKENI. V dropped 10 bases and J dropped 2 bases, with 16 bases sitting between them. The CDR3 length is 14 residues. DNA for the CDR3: TGTGCCACCGCAGGGGGGCTCCACACAGATACGCAGTATTTT. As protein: CATAGGLHTDTQYF.

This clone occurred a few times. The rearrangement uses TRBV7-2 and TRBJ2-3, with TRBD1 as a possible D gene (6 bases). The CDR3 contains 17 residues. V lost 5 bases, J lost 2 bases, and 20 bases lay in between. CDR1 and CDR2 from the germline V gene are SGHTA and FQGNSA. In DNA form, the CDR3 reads TGTGCCAGCAGCCAGGGGTTATGGGGACCGGACACAGATACGCAGTATTTT. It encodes CASSQGLWGPDTDTQYF.

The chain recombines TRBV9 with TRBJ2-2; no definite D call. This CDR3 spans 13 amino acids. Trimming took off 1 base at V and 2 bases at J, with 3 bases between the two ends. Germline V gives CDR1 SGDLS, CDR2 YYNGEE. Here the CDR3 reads CASSVFNTGELFF. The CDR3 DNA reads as TGTGCCAGCAGCGTATTTAACACCGGGGAGCTGTTTTTT.

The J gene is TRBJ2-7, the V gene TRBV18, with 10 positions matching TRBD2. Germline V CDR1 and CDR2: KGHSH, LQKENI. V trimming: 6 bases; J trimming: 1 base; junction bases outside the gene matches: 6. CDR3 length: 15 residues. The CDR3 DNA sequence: TGTGCCAGCTCGCCCCGGACTAGCGGATCCTACGAGCAGTACTTC. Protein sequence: CASSPRTSGSYEQYF. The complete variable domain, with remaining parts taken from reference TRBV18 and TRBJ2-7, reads NAGVMQNPRHLVRRRGQEARLRCSPMKGHSHVYWYRQLPEEGLKFMVYLQKENIIDESGMPKERFSAEFPKEGPSILRIQQVVRGDSAAYFCASSPRTSGSYEQYFGPGTRLTVT.

CDR3 sequence: CASSLTISVNPYEQYF. The DNA of the CDR3 is TGCGCCAGCAGCTTGACCATTTCGGTAAATCCCTACGAGCAGTACTTC. The chain recombines TRBV5-1 with TRBJ2-7; D ambiguous. Germline V CDR1 and CDR2: SGHRS, YFSETQ. This CDR3 comprises 16 residues. The V end was cut by 1 base, the J end by 2 bases, with 16 bases between.

The CDR3 DNA is TGTGCCAGCCGGGACCCGGACTCCGAGCAGTACTTC. Translating it yields CASRDPDSEQYF. The chain recombines TRBV6-1 with TRBJ2-7, with D perhaps being TRBD1 or TRBD2 (5 bases each). Trimming shortened V by 8 bases and J by 6 bases, and 14 bases separated the two germline ends. Germline V gene sequence: CDR1 MNHNS, CDR2 SASEGT. The CDR3 sequence is 12 residues long.

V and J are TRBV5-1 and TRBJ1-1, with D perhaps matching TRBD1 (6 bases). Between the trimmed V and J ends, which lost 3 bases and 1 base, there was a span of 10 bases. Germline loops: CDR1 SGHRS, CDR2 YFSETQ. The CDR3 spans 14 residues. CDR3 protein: CASSSTGGNTEAFF. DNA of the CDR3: TGCGCCAGCAGCTCGACAGGAGGGAACACTGAAGCTTTCTTT. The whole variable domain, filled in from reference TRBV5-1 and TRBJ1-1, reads KAGVTQTPRYLIKTRGQQVTLSCSPISGHRSVSWYQQTPGQGLQFLFEYFSETQRNKGNFPGRFSGRQFSNSRSEMNVSTLELGDSALYLCASSSTGGNTEAFFGQGTRLTVV.

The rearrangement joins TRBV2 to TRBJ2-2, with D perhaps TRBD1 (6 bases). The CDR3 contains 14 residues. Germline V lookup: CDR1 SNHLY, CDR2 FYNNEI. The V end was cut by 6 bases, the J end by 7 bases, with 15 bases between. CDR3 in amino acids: CASSGTPVIGELFF. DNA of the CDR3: TGTGCCAGCAGCGGGACACCGGTTATCGGGGAGCTGTTTTTT.

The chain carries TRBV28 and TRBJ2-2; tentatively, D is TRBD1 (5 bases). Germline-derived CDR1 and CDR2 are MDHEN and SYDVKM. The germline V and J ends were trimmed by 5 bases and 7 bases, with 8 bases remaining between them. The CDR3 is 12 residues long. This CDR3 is CASSLGHGELFF. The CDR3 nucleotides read TGTGCCAGCAGTCTTGGACACGGGGAGCTGTTTTTT. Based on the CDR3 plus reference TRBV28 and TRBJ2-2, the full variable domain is DVKVTQSSRYLVKRTGEKVFLECVQDMDHENMFWYRQDPGLGLRLIYFSYDVKMKEKGDIPEGYSVSREKKERFSLILESASTNQTSMYLCASSLGHGELFFGEGSRLTVL.

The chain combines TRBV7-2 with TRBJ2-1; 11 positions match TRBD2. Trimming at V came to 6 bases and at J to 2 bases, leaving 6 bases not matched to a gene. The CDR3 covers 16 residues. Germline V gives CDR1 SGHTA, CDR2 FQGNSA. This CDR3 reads CASRTVAGGTYNEQFF. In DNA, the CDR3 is TGTGCCAGCAGGACCGTAGCGGGAGGGACCTACAATGAGCAGTTCTTC. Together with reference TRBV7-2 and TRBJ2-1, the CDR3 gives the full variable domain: GAGVSQSPSNKVTEKGKDVELRCDPISGHTALYWYRQSLGQGLEFLIYFQGNSAPDKSGLPSDRFSAERTGGSVSTLTIQRTQQEDSAVYLCASRTVAGGTYNEQFFGPGTRLTVL.

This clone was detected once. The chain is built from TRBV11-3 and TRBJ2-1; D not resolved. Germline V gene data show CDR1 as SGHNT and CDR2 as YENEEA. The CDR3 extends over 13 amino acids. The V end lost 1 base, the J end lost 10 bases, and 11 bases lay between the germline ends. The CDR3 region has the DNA TGTGCCAGCAGCTTAGCCCAGCATCGGGAGCAGTTCTTC. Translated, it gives CASSLAQHREQFF.

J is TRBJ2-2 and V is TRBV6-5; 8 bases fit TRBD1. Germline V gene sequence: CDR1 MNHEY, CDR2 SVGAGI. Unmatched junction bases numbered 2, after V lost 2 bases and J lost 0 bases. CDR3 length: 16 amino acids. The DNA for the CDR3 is TGTGCCAGCAGTTACCGGACAGGGACGAACACCGGGGAGCTGTTTTTT. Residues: CASSYRTGTNTGELFF.

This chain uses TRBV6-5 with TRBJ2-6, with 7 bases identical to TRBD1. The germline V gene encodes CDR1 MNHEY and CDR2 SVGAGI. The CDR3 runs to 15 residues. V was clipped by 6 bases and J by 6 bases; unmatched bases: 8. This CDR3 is CASRRAGGAANVLTF. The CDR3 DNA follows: TGTGCCAGCAGGCGAGCAGGGGGTGCGGCCAACGTCCTGACTTTC.

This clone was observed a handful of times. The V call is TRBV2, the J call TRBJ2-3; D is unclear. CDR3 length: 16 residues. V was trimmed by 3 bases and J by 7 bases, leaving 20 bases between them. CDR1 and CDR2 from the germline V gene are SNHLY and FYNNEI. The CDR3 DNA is TGTGCCAGCAGTGAGGAAGCCAGCGTCACAGCGAATACGCAGTATTTT. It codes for CASSEEASVTANTQYF.

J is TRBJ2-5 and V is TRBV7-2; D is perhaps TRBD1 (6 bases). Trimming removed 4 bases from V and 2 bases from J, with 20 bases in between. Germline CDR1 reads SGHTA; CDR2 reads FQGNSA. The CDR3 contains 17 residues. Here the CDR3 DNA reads TGTGCCAGCAGCTCGAGACCCAGGGGCGTGGGTCAAGAGACCCAGTACTTC. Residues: CASSSRPRGVGQETQYF.

The CDR3 spells CASSLAGTYNEQFF. CDR3 DNA: TGTGCCAGCAGTTTAGCGGGAACCTACAATGAGCAGTTCTTC. The chain has TRBV28 and TRBJ2-1; a possible D gene is TRBD2 (6 bases). Germline V CDR1 and CDR2: MDHEN, SYDVKM. This CDR3 is 14 amino acids long. With 2 bases removed from V and 2 bases from J, the gap between germline ends came to 7 bases.

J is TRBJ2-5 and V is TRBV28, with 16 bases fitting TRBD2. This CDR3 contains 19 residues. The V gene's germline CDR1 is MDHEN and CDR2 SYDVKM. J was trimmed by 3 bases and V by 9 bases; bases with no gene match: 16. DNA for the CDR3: TGTGCCAGTTTCCCCCGGGGACTAGCGGGAGGGCCGGGGGAAGAGACCCAGTACTTC. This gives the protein CASFPRGLAGGPGEETQYF.

CDR3 DNA: TGTGCCTGGAGTGTACTCGAGGCCGGGGAGCTGTTTTTT. Translated: CAWSVLEAGELFF. This chain uses TRBV30 with TRBJ2-2; D is unresolved. The V gene lost 0 bases and the J gene lost 6 bases, with 8 bases spanning the gap. Per germline, CDR1 GTSNPN and CDR2 SVGIG (reference sequence). The CDR3 extends over 13 amino acids.

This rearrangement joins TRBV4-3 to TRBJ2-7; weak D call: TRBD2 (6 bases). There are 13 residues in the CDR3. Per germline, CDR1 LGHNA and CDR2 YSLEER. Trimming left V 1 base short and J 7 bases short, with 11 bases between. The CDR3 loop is CASSQAAGREQYF. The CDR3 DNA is TGCGCCAGCAGCCAAGCCGCGGGGCGAGAGCAGTACTTC.

CDR3 nucleotide sequence: TGTGCCAGTAGCTACCTGATGACTAGCGGGAGTTTTCGCGAGCAGTACTTC. Its translation is CASSYLMTSGSFREQYF. The V call is TRBV19, the J call TRBJ2-7; TRBD2 matches 12 bases. Germline lookup yields CDR1 LNHDA and CDR2 SQIVND (reference sequence). The junction had 15 bases not matched to a gene; V was cut back by 6 bases and J by 6 bases. The CDR3 extends over 17 amino acids.